One and the same sample provided the 9 T cell receptor beta chains below, sequenced in a study of patients and donors after allogeneic stem cell transplantation. MiXCR was run by TCRdb on the RT-PCR reads, yielding one entry per CDR3 protein. Of 200,000 to 250,000 distinct CDR3 sequences listed, more than 35% are singletons. What was sequenced was blood, either unsorted or a sorted T cell fraction (not recorded which). The source is a human donor who was either an allogeneic HSCT recipient or a stem cell or donor lymphocyte infusion donor (not recorded which). It is not recorded whose cells these are; they may come from a transplant donor.

This clonotype has more than one count but fewer than ten. V is TRBV10-3 and J is TRBJ1-5, with TRBD1 matching over 9 bases. This CDR3 contains 17 residues. Germline V lookup: CDR1 ENHRY, CDR2 SYGVKD. V was pared by 10 bases and J by 0 bases, with 13 bases of the junction left unmatched. This CDR3 reads CATRGGGQGPSNQPQHF. CDR3 nucleotides: TGTGCCACCAGAGGGGGGGGACAGGGCCCTAGCAATCAGCCCCAGCATTTT.

The chain uses TRBV5-5 and TRBJ1-2; TRBD1 might be the D (5 bases). Trimming stripped 0 bases from V and 3 bases from J, with 21 bases between. The germline gives CDR1 SGHKS, CDR2 YYEKEE (reference sequence). This CDR3 has 18 residues. As DNA, the CDR3 is TGTGCCAGCAGCTTGGGAGACAGACCTTTTGGGTACGACTATGGCTACACCTTC. It encodes CASSLGDRPFGYDYGYTF.

In its sample, this clonotype was seen many times. The chain recombines TRBV7-2 with TRBJ1-2; 8 bases are shared with TRBD1. The germline V gene encodes CDR1 SGHTA and CDR2 FQGNSA. V shed 5 bases and J 4 bases; nucleotides not matched to a gene: 3. The CDR3 loop spans 13 amino acids. This chain's CDR3 is CASSPDRAYGYTF. The CDR3 nucleotides read TGTGCCAGCAGCCCGGACAGGGCCTATGGCTACACCTTC.

The chain employs TRBV24-1 and TRBJ2-2; D may match TRBD1 or TRBD2 (5 bases each). Trimming took 5 bases from V and 6 from J, leaving 9 bases between them. Germline loops: CDR1 KGHDR, CDR2 SFDVKD. The CDR3 extends over 13 amino acids. The DNA for the CDR3 is TGTGCCACCAGTGTCCGGGGCCCCGGGGAGCTGTTTTTT. Amino acids: CATSVRGPGELFF.

The J gene is TRBJ2-5, the V gene TRBV7-8; D remains ambiguous. V was trimmed by 0 bases and J by 5 bases, leaving 10 bases between them. CDR3 length: 14 amino acids. Germline CDR1 is SGHVS and CDR2 is FQNEAQ. The CDR3 coding sequence is TGTGCCAGCAGCTTAGCCGTAGGGTGGGAGACCCAGTACTTC. Protein sequence: CASSLAVGWETQYF.

V gene TRBV9 combines with J gene TRBJ1-2; 10 bases line up with TRBD1. V was pared by 5 bases and J by 6 bases, with 16 bases of the junction left unmatched. The length of the CDR3 is 17 residues. The germline V gene encodes CDR1 SGDLS and CDR2 YYNGEE. The CDR3 here is CASRDISSGQGIHGYTF. The CDR3, as DNA: TGTGCCAGCAGAGATATCTCATCGGGACAGGGGATCCATGGCTACACCTTC.

This clonotype was detected only once. The chain carries TRBV9 and TRBJ2-7; D unclear. V dropped 0 bases and J dropped 0 bases, with 7 bases sitting between them. CDR3 length: 14 amino acids. In germline, CDR1 is SGDLS, CDR2 YYNGEE. This chain's CDR3 is CASSVGLVSYEQYF. CDR3 bases: TGTGCCAGCAGCGTAGGGCTCGTCTCCTACGAGCAGTACTTC.

The chain recombines TRBV18 with TRBJ1-5; 8 bases fit TRBD1. This CDR3 region has 14 residues. V trimming: 3 bases; J trimming: 4 bases; junction bases outside the gene matches: 2. From germline, CDR1 is KGHSH and CDR2 LQKENI. The CDR3 sequence is CASSPQGANQPQHF. The DNA of the CDR3 is TGTGCCAGCTCACCGCAGGGGGCGAATCAGCCCCAGCATTTT.

The rearrangement joins TRBV29-1 to TRBJ2-1; D possibly corresponds to TRBD2 (5 bases). The CDR3 has 13 residues. V lost 7 bases and J lost 3, with 13 bases in between. Germline V gene lookup returns CDR1 SQVTM and CDR2 ANQGSEA. CDR3 in DNA: TGCAGCGGAGGGCACAGTTACTACAATGAGCAGTTCTTC. Residues: CSGGHSYYNEQFF.